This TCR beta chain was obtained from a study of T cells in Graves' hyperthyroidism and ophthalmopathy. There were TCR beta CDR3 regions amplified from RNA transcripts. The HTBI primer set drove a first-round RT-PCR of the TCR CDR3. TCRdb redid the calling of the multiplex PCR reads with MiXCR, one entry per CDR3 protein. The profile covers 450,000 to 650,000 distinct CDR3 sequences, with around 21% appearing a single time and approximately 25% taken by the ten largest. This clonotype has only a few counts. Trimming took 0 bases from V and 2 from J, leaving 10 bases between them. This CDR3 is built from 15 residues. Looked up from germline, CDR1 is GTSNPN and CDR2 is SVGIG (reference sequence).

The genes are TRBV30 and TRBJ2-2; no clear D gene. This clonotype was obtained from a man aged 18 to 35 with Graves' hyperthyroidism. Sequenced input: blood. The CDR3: CAWSVTSSNTGELFF. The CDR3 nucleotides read TGTGCCTGGAGTGTAACGTCATCCAACACCGGGGAGCTGTTTTTT.